This TCR beta chain was sequenced for a study of identical twins. General study points: Out-of-frame sharing of TCR alpha in monozygotic twins was underestimated by models. Researchers reported excess low generation probability among twin-shared out-of-frame alpha sequences.

Trimming removed 1 base at V and 6 bases at J, with 12 bases between. Germline assignment: CDR1 SGHTA and CDR2 FQGNSA. There are 14 residues in the CDR3. As to this clonotype: Its antigen is as yet unknown.

TCRdb used MiXCR to reprocess the 5' RACE reads, holding one entry per CDR3 protein. The data show a few hundred thousand distinct CDR3 sequences, 7.5% to 10% seen once. These data are also associated with another study on yellow fever vaccine responses in identical twins.

The chain links TRBV7-2 to TRBJ1-2; D remains unclear. Sequencing was done on a sample of PBMCs. The receptor comes from a woman under 30 in good health. CDR3 protein: CASSLVIPNDGYTF. The DNA of the CDR3 is TGTGCCAGCAGCTTAGTCATACCGAACGATGGCTACACCTTC.